The 19 T cell receptor beta chains presented below share a single source sample, sequenced in a study of patients and donors after allogeneic stem cell transplantation. TCRdb independently ran MiXCR on the RT-PCR reads; one entry per CDR3 protein. The sample holds fewer than 250,000 distinct CDR3 sequences, 11% to 15% seen once. The specimen was blood, either unsorted or a sorted T cell fraction (not recorded which). Receptors were obtained from a human donor who was either an allogeneic HSCT recipient or a stem cell or donor lymphocyte infusion donor (not recorded which). It is not recorded whose cells these are; they may come from a transplant donor.

The table lists this clonotype with a few counts. The chain combines TRBV12-3 or TRBV12-4 with TRBJ2-1; D gene ambiguous. The germline V and J ends were trimmed by 0 bases and 3 bases, with 15 bases remaining between them. The length of the CDR3 is 17 residues. DNA of the CDR3: TGTGCCAGCAGTTTAGCAGGGTCCCGGAGAAGCTACAATGAGCAGTTCTTC. It codes for CASSLAGSRRSYNEQFF.

At least ten counts were recorded for this clonotype. The rearrangement uses TRBV12-3 or TRBV12-4 and TRBJ1-2, with 9 positions matching TRBD1. This CDR3 comprises 14 residues. The J segment lost 5 bases and the V segment lost 6 bases, leaving 7 bases of the junction unmatched. The CDR3 loop reads CASSQTGGEYGYTF. CDR3 bases: TGTGCCAGCAGCCAGACAGGGGGAGAGTATGGCTACACCTTC.

This clonotype was seen a handful of times. J is TRBJ2-5 and V is TRBV28, with D unresolved. This CDR3 comprises 12 residues. Trimming stripped 6 bases from V and 5 bases from J, with 10 bases between. From germline, CDR1 is MDHEN and CDR2 SYDVKM. DNA for the CDR3: TGTGCCAGCAGATCAACCGCGGAGACCCAGTACTTC. This gives the protein CASRSTAETQYF.

This clonotype was recorded at least ten times. V is TRBV7-2 and J is TRBJ2-3; D perhaps matches TRBD2 (5 bases). CDR3 length equals 16 residues. Germline assignment: CDR1 SGHTA and CDR2 FQGNSA. Deletions cut 3 bases from V and 6 bases from J, with 19 bases between. CDR3 region: CASSFRLGSGSDTQYF. The CDR3 nucleotides are TGTGCCAGCAGCTTCCGACTTGGGAGCGGATCGGATACGCAGTATTTT.

This clonotype was observed a handful of times. The rearrangement uses TRBV19 and TRBJ2-6; D is undetermined. Between the trimmed V and J ends, which lost 6 bases and 7 bases, there was a span of 19 bases. Germline assignment: CDR1 LNHDA and CDR2 SQIVND (reference sequence). CDR3 length: 16 amino acids. In DNA form, the CDR3 reads TGTGCCAGTAGGACCACTTCCCCCGCAAGCGCCAACGTCCTGACTTTC. Protein sequence: CASRTTSPASANVLTF.

V and J are TRBV20-1 and TRBJ2-7; D is unclear. V dropped 3 bases and J dropped 1 base, with 16 bases sitting between them. Germline loops: CDR1 DFQATT, CDR2 SNEGSKA (reference sequence). CDR3 length: 15 amino acids. The CDR3 sequence: CSASDLLMGSYEQYF. DNA for the CDR3: TGCAGTGCTAGTGATCTCCTCATGGGATCCTACGAGCAGTACTTC.

There are many counts of this clonotype. A junction end diverges from the germline sequence, so it may reflect a read error. The chain uses TRBV5-1 and TRBJ2-3; no definite D call. The CDR3 runs to 13 residues. Germline V gene data show CDR1 as SGHRS and CDR2 as YFSETQ. The CDR3 reads CASSLGGTDTQYF. The CDR3 DNA reads as TGTGCCAGCAGTTTAGGAGGCACAGATACGCAGTATTTT.

The gene calls are TRBV18 and TRBJ2-5, with 9 bases identical to TRBD1. CDR1 is KGHSH, CDR2 LQKENI, per germline. This CDR3 is built from 13 residues. The J segment lost 6 bases and the V segment lost 5 bases, leaving 4 bases of the junction unmatched. This CDR3 reads CASSTDRGQTQYF. CDR3 nucleotide sequence: TGTGCCAGCTCAACGGACAGGGGTCAGACCCAGTACTTC.

This clonotype has more than one count but fewer than ten. This chain links TRBV4-1 with TRBJ1-6, with a weak D call TRBD1 (6 bases). Germline CDR1 is MGHRA and CDR2 is YSYEKL. Trimming shortened V by 8 bases and J by 6 bases, and 14 bases separated the two germline ends. The CDR3 sequence is 14 residues long. CDR3 loop: CASDTGPGNSPLHF. The CDR3 DNA sequence: TGCGCCAGCGATACAGGGCCCGGTAATTCACCCCTCCACTTT.

This clonotype was counted many times. The V call is TRBV20-1, the J call TRBJ1-1; no firm D call. V lost 3 bases to trimming and J lost 0 bases, with 14 bases between them. CDR3 length equals 15 residues. The germline CDR1 and CDR2 sequences are DFQATT and SNEGSKA (reference sequence). DNA for the CDR3: TGCAGTGCTAGGATCCCCGCGGGTCTGAACACTGAAGCTTTCTTT. This translates into CSARIPAGLNTEAFF.

This clonotype showed up many times. The genes are TRBV4-3 and TRBJ2-1; possibly TRBD2 for D (6 bases). Germline loops: CDR1 LGHNA, CDR2 YSLEER. V was clipped by 0 bases and J by 8 bases, with 14 bases between them. The CDR3 spans 15 residues. CDR3 region: CASSQESTSPHEQFF. In DNA, the CDR3 is TGCGCCAGCAGCCAAGAATCAACTAGCCCCCATGAGCAGTTCTTC.

This clonotype was observed many times. This sequence joins TRBV29-1 and TRBJ2-3; possibly TRBD1 or TRBD2 for D (5 bases each). This CDR3 spans 15 amino acids. Germline CDR1 and CDR2: SQVTM and ANQGSEA. V lost 3 bases to trimming and J lost 8 bases, with 21 bases between them. CDR3 protein: CSVDGAGSPSGTQYF. In DNA, the CDR3 is TGCAGCGTTGATGGGGCAGGGAGCCCCTCAGGTACGCAGTATTTT.

The genes are TRBV29-1 and TRBJ2-1, with 8 bases aligning to TRBD1. V gave up 5 bases and J gave up 5 bases; unmatched junction bases: 17. There are 17 residues in the CDR3. Germline V lookup: CDR1 SQVTM, CDR2 ANQGSEA. The CDR3 loop reads CSVLPHSAGQVNNEQFF. CDR3 nucleotide sequence: TGCAGCGTTTTGCCACACTCCGCGGGACAGGTAAACAATGAGCAGTTCTTC.

The chain links TRBV5-5 to TRBJ1-2; D possibly corresponds to TRBD1 (5 bases). The CDR3 has 15 residues. Looked up from germline, CDR1 is SGHKS and CDR2 is YYEKEE (reference sequence). Trimming shortened V by 6 bases and J by 2 bases, and 17 bases separated the two germline ends. This CDR3 is CASTPEPGPNYGYTF. For the CDR3, the DNA is TGTGCCAGCACCCCGGAGCCAGGGCCCAACTATGGCTACACCTTC. The full variable domain, in which reference TRBV5-5 and TRBJ1-2 provide the parts outside the CDR3, is DAGVTQSPTHLIKTRGQQVTLRCSPISGHKSVSWYQQVLGQGPQFIFQYYEKEERGRGNFPDRFSARQFPNYSSELNVNALLLGDSALYLCASTPEPGPNYGYTFGSGTRLTVV.

The table lists this clonotype with many counts. CDR3 loop: CASSEPPLLNTEAFF. CDR3 DNA: TGTGCCAGCAGTGAACCGCCACTGCTGAACACTGAAGCTTTCTTT. The chain combines TRBV6-1 with TRBJ1-1; no reliable D call. The CDR3 contains 15 residues. Germline V gene sequence: CDR1 MNHNS, CDR2 SASEGT. V dropped 2 bases and J dropped 0 bases, with 10 bases sitting between them.

The J gene is TRBJ2-4, the V gene TRBV4-1; perhaps D is TRBD1 or TRBD2 (5 bases each). The CDR3 is 15 amino acids. V dropped 5 bases and J dropped 0 bases, with 11 bases sitting between them. CDR1 is MGHRA, CDR2 YSYEKL, per germline. The CDR3 nucleotides read TGCGCCAGCAGCGGGGGTCTGCTAGCCAAAAACATTCAGTACTTC. It codes for CASSGGLLAKNIQYF.

This clonotype was recorded at least ten times. The rearrangement joins TRBV20-1 to TRBJ2-4, with 13 nucleotides matching TRBD2. The germline gives CDR1 DFQATT, CDR2 SNEGSKA (reference sequence). This CDR3 has 14 amino acids. Unmatched junction bases numbered 7, after V lost 6 bases and J lost 8 bases. The CDR3 region is CSAPRTSGGHIQYF. For the CDR3, the DNA is TGCAGTGCACCCCGGACTAGCGGGGGACACATTCAGTACTTC.

This clonotype was detected only a few times. The chain is built from TRBV5-4 and TRBJ2-7, with 7 bases identical to TRBD1. The CDR3 spans 13 residues. Germline loops: CDR1 SGHNT, CDR2 YYREEE (reference sequence). Trimming at V came to 3 bases and at J to 5 bases, leaving 5 bases not matched to a gene. This CDR3 is CASSWMGQHEQYF. DNA of the CDR3: TGTGCCAGCAGCTGGATGGGACAGCACGAGCAGTACTTC. The entire variable domain, with the rest obtained from reference TRBV5-4 and TRBJ2-7, is as follows: ETGVTQSPTHLIKTRGQQVTLRCSSQSGHNTVSWYQQALGQGPQFIFQYYREEENGRGNFPPRFSGLQFPNYSSELNVNALELDDSALYLCASSWMGQHEQYFGPGTRLTVT.

The CDR3 sequence: CASSPVGSGNTIYF. CDR3 nucleotides: TGTGCCAGCAGTCCCGTCGGCTCTGGAAACACCATATATTTT. The chain is built from TRBV28 and TRBJ1-3; D is ambiguous. From germline, CDR1 is MDHEN and CDR2 SYDVKM. This CDR3 has 14 amino acids. Trimming removed 5 bases at V and 0 bases at J, with 8 bases between. Variable domain in full (rest from reference TRBV28 and TRBJ1-3): DVKVTQSSRYLVKRTGEKVFLECVQDMDHENMFWYRQDPGLGLRLIYFSYDVKMKEKGDIPEGYSVSREKKERFSLILESASTNQTSMYLCASSPVGSGNTIYFGEGSWLTVV.